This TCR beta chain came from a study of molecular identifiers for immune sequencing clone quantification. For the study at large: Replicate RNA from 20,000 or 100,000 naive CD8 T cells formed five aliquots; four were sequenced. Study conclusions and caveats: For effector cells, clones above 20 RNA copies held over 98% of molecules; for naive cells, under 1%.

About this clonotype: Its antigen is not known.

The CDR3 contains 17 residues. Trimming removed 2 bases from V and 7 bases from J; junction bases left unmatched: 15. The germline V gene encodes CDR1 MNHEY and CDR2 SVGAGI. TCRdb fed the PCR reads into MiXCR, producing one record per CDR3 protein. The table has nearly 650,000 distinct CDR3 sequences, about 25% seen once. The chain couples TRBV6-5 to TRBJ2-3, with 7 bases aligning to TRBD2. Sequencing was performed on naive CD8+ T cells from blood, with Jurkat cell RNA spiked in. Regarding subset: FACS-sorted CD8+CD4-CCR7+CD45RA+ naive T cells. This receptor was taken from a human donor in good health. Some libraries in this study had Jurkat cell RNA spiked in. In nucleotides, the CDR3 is TGTGCCAGCAGTTACGACCGACTAGCTAGTGTAAGGCATACGCAGTATTTT. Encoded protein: CASSYDRLASVRHTQYF.